The following is a T cell receptor (beta chain) sequence with its context. Germline CDR1 and CDR2: KGHSH and LQKENI. This CDR3 is built from 16 residues. Trimming took 3 bases from V and 7 from J, leaving 18 bases between them. The data belong to a study of blood T cell repertoires in COVID-19. Study-level background: Acute and convalescent COVID-19 specimens originated in the United States, Italy and Spain. T cells, B-cell-depleted T cells, or PBMCs supplied cDNA or gDNA.

Study processing details: The assay estimated nucleated cells by amplifying reference gene primers. TCRdb's copy holds only in-frame clones and misses some; the assay was immunoSEQ multiplex PCR. From that table come the V and J calls and clone size; the DNA was used to work out D and trimming. The sample contains around 310,000 clones, about 91% of which appear only once. This sequence originates from a woman between 55 and 75 years old with acute or convalescent COVID-19. The J gene is TRBJ1-4, the V gene TRBV18; D possibly corresponds to TRBD1 (6 bases). The source material was peripheral blood. CDR3 nucleotide sequence: TGTGCCAGCTCACCTTCCCTGGGGGCGAGGAGTGAAAAACTGTTTTTT. This encodes CASSPSLGARSEKLFF.